This T cell receptor (beta chain) is drawn from a study of blood T cell repertoires in COVID-19. Study context: The United States, Italy and Spain provided the acute and convalescent COVID-19 samples.

This clone appeared a single time. Original analysis: By means of reference gene primer amplification, nucleated cell counts were estimated. Generated by immunoSEQ multiplex PCR, the TCRdb table keeps only in-frame clones and is missing some. Clone size and V and J calls were adopted from that table, with D and trimming inferred from the DNA. The sample yields about 170,000 clones, 84% seen once. In Seattle, patients joined the study during active infection and were tracked longitudinally. Germline V gene data show CDR1 as SGHKS and CDR2 as YYEKEE (reference sequence). The CDR3 length is 15 residues. The trim removed 4 bases at V and 2 bases at J, leaving 2 bases unmatched.

V and J are TRBV5-5 and TRBJ2-1; 11 bases fit TRBD2. Source material: peripheral blood. This clonotype was sampled from a woman in her 70s with COVID-19, enrolled during active disease. The CDR3, as DNA: TGTGCCAGCAGCAAACTAGCGGGAGCCTACAATGAGCAGTTCTTC. Its protein is CASSKLAGAYNEQFF.